This T cell receptor beta chain was profiled in a study of cytomegalovirus exposure and HLA in healthy donors. Findings and caveats of the study: Later, an analysis found that TCR clusters from the first cohort tended to co-occur in the approximately 130 validation repertoires.

The repertoire was sequenced with immunoSEQ multiplex PCR; TCRdb's copy has only in-frame clones and lacks some. The profile shows 120,000 or so clones, around nine tenths of them singletons. V was cut by 0 bases and J by 0 bases, with 11 bases left in between. The CDR3 consists of 16 residues. The germline CDR1 and CDR2 sequences are SGDLS and YYNGEE. Remarks on this clone: Its antigen is as yet unknown.

Input material: PBMCs. This TCR derives from a woman aged 18-29 years in good health and CMV-seronegative. V usage is TRBV9 and J usage is TRBJ2-3; D remains ambiguous. The CDR3 region is CASSVAPGLSTDTQYF. The CDR3 DNA reads TGTGCCAGCAGCGTAGCTCCAGGTTTAAGCACAGATACGCAGTATTTT. Variable domain in full (rest from reference TRBV9 and TRBJ2-3): DSGVTQTPKHLITATGQRVTLRCSPRSGDLSVYWYQQSLDQGLQFLIQYYNGEERAKGNILERFSAQQFPDLHSELNLSSLELGDSALYFCASSVAPGLSTDTQYFGPGTRLTVL.